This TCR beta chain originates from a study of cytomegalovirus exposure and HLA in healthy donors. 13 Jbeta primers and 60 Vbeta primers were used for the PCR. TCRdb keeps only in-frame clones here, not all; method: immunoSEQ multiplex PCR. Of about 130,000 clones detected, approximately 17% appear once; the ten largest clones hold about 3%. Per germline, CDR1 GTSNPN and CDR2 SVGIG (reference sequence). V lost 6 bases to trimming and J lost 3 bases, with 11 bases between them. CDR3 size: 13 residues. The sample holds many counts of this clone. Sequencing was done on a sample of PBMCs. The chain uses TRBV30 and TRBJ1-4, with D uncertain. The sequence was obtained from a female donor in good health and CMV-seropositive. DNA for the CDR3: TGTGCCTGCCTTTTTAATCCTAATGAAAAACTGTTTTTT. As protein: CACLFNPNEKLFF.